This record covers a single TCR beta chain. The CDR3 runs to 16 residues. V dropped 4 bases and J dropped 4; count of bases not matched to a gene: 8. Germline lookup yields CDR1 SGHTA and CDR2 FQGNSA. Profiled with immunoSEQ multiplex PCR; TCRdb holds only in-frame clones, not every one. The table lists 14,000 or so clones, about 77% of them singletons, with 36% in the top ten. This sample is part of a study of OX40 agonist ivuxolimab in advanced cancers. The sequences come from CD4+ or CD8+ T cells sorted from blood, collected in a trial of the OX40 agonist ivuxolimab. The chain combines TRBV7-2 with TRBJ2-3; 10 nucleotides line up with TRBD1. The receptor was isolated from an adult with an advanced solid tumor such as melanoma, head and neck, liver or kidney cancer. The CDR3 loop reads CASSSQTGGAADTQYF. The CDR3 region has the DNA TGTGCCAGCAGCTCCCAGACAGGGGGCGCCGCAGATACGCAGTATTTT.